This TCR beta chain was found in a study of blood T cell repertoires in COVID-19. Study details: The analysed material was cDNA or gDNA that came from T cells, B-cell-depleted T cells, or PBMCs.

Source study methods: Reference gene primer amplification gave nucleated cell count estimates. Produced via immunoSEQ multiplex PCR; TCRdb's table is partial and in-frame only. V and J calls and clone size are copied from that table; D and trimming were computed from the DNA. Of 60,000 to 85,000 clones listed, over 70% are singletons. CDR1 MDHEN and CDR2 SYDVKM come from the germline V gene. Trimming took 0 bases from V and 0 from J, leaving 8 bases between them. The CDR3 contains 15 residues. This clonotype was sampled from an older man who had recovered from COVID-19. The sample taken for sequencing was peripheral blood. V usage is TRBV28 and J usage is TRBJ1-1; D is undetermined. The CDR3 sequence is CASSLWKGVNTEAFF. CDR3 in DNA: TGTGCCAGCAGTTTATGGAAGGGAGTGAACACTGAAGCTTTCTTT.